A single sample gave rise to the 16 T cell receptor beta chains below, sequenced in a study of blood T cell repertoires in COVID-19. Profiled with immunoSEQ multiplex PCR; TCRdb holds only in-frame clones, not every one. The sample records over 90,000 clones, about 82% being singletons. The sample consisted of peripheral blood. The receptors stem from a woman between 55 and 75 years old in a cohort sampled during active or convalescent COVID-19.

The chain links TRBV28 to TRBJ2-3; perhaps TRBD2 as D (5 bases). V was clipped by 2 bases and J by 5 bases, with 5 bases between them. The CDR3 is made up of 12 amino acids. From germline, CDR1 is MDHEN and CDR2 SYDVKM. The CDR3: CASSLRGDTQYF. The DNA for the CDR3 is TGTGCCAGCAGTTTACGGGGAGATACGCAGTATTTT.

This rearrangement joins TRBV2 to TRBJ2-1; 7 nucleotides line up with TRBD1. The junction had 14 bases not matched to a gene; V was cut back by 2 bases and J by 7 bases. The CDR3 sequence is 17 residues long. Germline CDR1 and CDR2: SNHLY and FYNNEI. Here the CDR3 DNA reads TGTGCCAGCAGTGAAAGGGGGCAGGTGGGGAATCTAAATGAGCAGTTCTTC. Translation gives CASSERGQVGNLNEQFF.

This clone was picked up a small number of times. The rearrangement links TRBV4-2 to TRBJ2-2; D not resolved. Trimming left V 0 bases short and J 9 bases short, with 14 bases between. The CDR3 runs 15 residues. Germline-derived CDR1 and CDR2 are LGHNA and YNFKEQ. CDR3 DNA sequence: TGTGCCAGCAGCCAAGATTGGCTTGGTGGCCGGGAGCTGTTTTTT. Its protein is CASSQDWLGGRELFF.

V usage is TRBV5-6 and J usage is TRBJ1-4; perhaps TRBD1 as D (5 bases). The germline V gene has CDR1 SGHDT and CDR2 YYEEEE. V was shortened by 0 bases and J by 8 bases, with 14 bases between the two germline ends. The CDR3 covers 15 residues. The CDR3 loop is CASSLVFAGNEKLFF. CDR3 coding DNA: TGTGCCAGCAGCTTGGTTTTCGCAGGGAACGAAAAACTGTTTTTT.

In DNA, the CDR3 is TGTGCCAGCAGTTTAGGGGCCCCAGGTGCTGGCTACACCTTC. Translated, it gives CASSLGAPGAGYTF. V usage is TRBV27 and J usage is TRBJ1-2; D is perhaps TRBD1 (5 bases). The CDR3 totals 14 residues. Trimming took 2 bases from V and 7 from J, leaving 14 bases between them. Looked up from germline, CDR1 is MNHEY and CDR2 is SMNVEV (reference sequence).

This clone came up once. V gene TRBV6-5 combines with J gene TRBJ2-1, with 7 positions matching TRBD1. The CDR3 loop spans 15 amino acids. V shed 8 bases and J 8 bases; nucleotides not matched to a gene: 15. The germline V gene has CDR1 MNHEY and CDR2 SVGAGI. The CDR3 loop is CASYALQGFEDEQFF. The CDR3 nucleotides read TGTGCCAGCTACGCATTACAGGGGTTCGAAGATGAGCAGTTCTTC.

The J gene is TRBJ2-3, the V gene TRBV5-1, with D tentatively TRBD1 (5 bases). Germline V CDR1 and CDR2: SGHRS, YFSETQ. CDR3 length: 13 amino acids. Trimming removed 0 bases from V and 7 bases from J, with 9 bases in between. DNA of the CDR3: TGCGCCAGCAGCTTGGATGGGGCTTATACGCAGTATTTT. This gives the protein CASSLDGAYTQYF.

The chain links TRBV10-1 to TRBJ1-3; 11 nucleotides agree with TRBD1. Trimming took 6 bases from V and 3 from J; bases not matched to a gene: 1. Germline CDR1 reads WNHNN; CDR2 reads SYGVQD (reference sequence). The CDR3 spans 14 residues. The CDR3: CASRGTGGGNTIYF. CDR3 coding DNA: TGCGCCAGCAGAGGGACAGGGGGTGGAAACACCATATATTTT.

The table lists this clone with a few counts. V is TRBV30 and J is TRBJ1-1, with TRBD1 matching 8 bases. CDR1 and CDR2 from the germline V gene are GTSNPN and SVGIG (reference sequence). The CDR3 covers 16 residues. Trimming cost V 8 bases and J 1 base; bases outside gene matches: 15. CDR3 residues: CAGREAGGFSNTEAFF. The CDR3 DNA reads TGTGCCGGGCGAGAGGCAGGGGGCTTTTCGAACACTGAAGCTTTCTTT.

The J gene is TRBJ1-4, the V gene TRBV7-9; a possible D gene is TRBD1 (5 bases). The CDR3 length is 14 residues. The V gene lost 3 bases and the J gene lost 8 bases, with 13 bases spanning the gap. Germline CDR1 SEHNR, CDR2 FQNEAQ (reference sequence). The CDR3 DNA reads as TGTGCCAGCAGCTTCGCAGGGAACTCCGAAAAACTGTTTTTT. Its protein is CASSFAGNSEKLFF.

The V call is TRBV4-2, the J call TRBJ1-4; perhaps TRBD1 as D (6 bases). The CDR3 is made up of 15 amino acids. The germline gives CDR1 LGHNA, CDR2 YNFKEQ. The V end was cut by 3 bases, the J end by 8 bases, with 16 bases between. In DNA, the CDR3 is TGTGCCAGCAGCCAGACGACTCCGGGGGGCGAAAAACTGTTTTTT. This translates into CASSQTTPGGEKLFF.

The chain uses TRBV19 and TRBJ1-1, with D tentatively TRBD1 (5 bases). CDR3 length: 15 amino acids. Looked up from germline, CDR1 is LNHDA and CDR2 is SQIVND (reference sequence). The V end lost 9 bases, the J end lost 1 base, and 18 bases lay between the germline ends. The CDR3 reads CASRSWGGENTEAFF. The CDR3 DNA reads TGTGCCAGCCGTTCCTGGGGGGGGGAGAACACTGAAGCTTTCTTT. The full variable domain, its missing parts supplied by reference TRBV19 and TRBJ1-1, is DGGITQSPKYLFRKEGQNVTLSCEQNLNHDAMYWYRQDPGQGLRLIYYSQIVNDFQKGDIAEGYSVSREKKESFPLTVTSAQKNPTAFYLCASRSWGGENTEAFFGQGTRLTVV.

The chain couples TRBV6-1 to TRBJ2-7; 8 nucleotides line up with TRBD1. From germline, CDR1 is MNHNS and CDR2 SASEGT. V shed 3 bases and J 5 bases; nucleotides not matched to a gene: 9. This CDR3 is 15 amino acids long. The CDR3: CASSESGGLFHEQYF. The CDR3, as DNA: TGTGCCAGCAGTGAGTCAGGGGGCCTATTCCACGAGCAGTACTTC.

The chain joins TRBV24-1 to TRBJ2-1, with 8 nucleotides matching TRBD2. V dropped 3 bases and J dropped 7; count of bases not matched to a gene: 10. The germline V gene has CDR1 KGHDR and CDR2 SFDVKD. The CDR3 is 16 residues long. The CDR3 protein is CATSDPLAGRVNEQFF. CDR3 coding DNA: TGTGCCACCAGTGATCCCTTAGCGGGGCGGGTGAATGAGCAGTTCTTC.

The chain uses TRBV5-1 and TRBJ2-7; 7 nucleotides match TRBD2. The CDR3 spans 15 residues. Germline assignment: CDR1 SGHRS and CDR2 YFSETQ. The junction had 9 bases not matched to a gene; V was cut back by 4 bases and J by 2 bases. The CDR3 sequence: CASSKGLPDAYEQYF. CDR3 DNA sequence: TGCGCCAGCAGCAAGGGACTACCGGACGCCTACGAGCAGTACTTC.

The V gene is TRBV28, the J gene TRBJ2-1; a possible D gene is TRBD2 (5 bases). Germline loops: CDR1 MDHEN, CDR2 SYDVKM. The V gene lost 0 bases and the J gene lost 0 bases, with 12 bases spanning the gap. The CDR3 totals 17 residues. The CDR3 reads CASSLWGGTSSYNEQFF. In DNA, the CDR3 is TGTGCCAGCAGTTTATGGGGCGGAACTAGCTCCTACAATGAGCAGTTCTTC.